The T cell receptor (beta chain) under discussion was sequenced for a study of T-cell reconstitution after alpha-beta-depleted transplantation in children. Study-wide points: The high TCRbeta diversity at day 60 in some patients came from surviving recipient T cells and thymic progenitors. Several hundred expanded graft clones reportedly supplied alpha-beta T cells about two months after transplant. At the one-year point after transplant, T-cell counts and TCRbeta diversity were found to come mostly from T cells that had been newly produced.

The CDR3 is 14 residues long. V lost 2 bases to trimming and J lost 2 bases; unmatched junction nucleotides: 4. In germline, CDR1 is SGHRS, CDR2 YFSETQ. Construction of the TCRbeta library involved unique molecular identifiers. TCRdb analysed the PCR reads with MiXCR anew, one entry per CDR3 protein. The table records 250,000 to 400,000 distinct CDR3 sequences, approximately 23% of them present only once. In the case of this clonotype: Its specificity is unknown.

J is TRBJ2-7 and V is TRBV5-1, with TRBD2 identical over 7 bases. This receptor was taken from a male patient between 10 and 17 years old who had a stem cell transplant for acute lymphoblastic leukemia, so the T cells may come from the graft donor. Source: PBMCs, mostly from graft donor cells, taken 180 days after TCRalphabeta/CD19-depleted stem cell transplant. For the CDR3, the DNA is TGCGCCAGCAGCTTCCTCGGACTAGCCTACGAGCAGTACTTC. Amino acid sequence: CASSFLGLAYEQYF.